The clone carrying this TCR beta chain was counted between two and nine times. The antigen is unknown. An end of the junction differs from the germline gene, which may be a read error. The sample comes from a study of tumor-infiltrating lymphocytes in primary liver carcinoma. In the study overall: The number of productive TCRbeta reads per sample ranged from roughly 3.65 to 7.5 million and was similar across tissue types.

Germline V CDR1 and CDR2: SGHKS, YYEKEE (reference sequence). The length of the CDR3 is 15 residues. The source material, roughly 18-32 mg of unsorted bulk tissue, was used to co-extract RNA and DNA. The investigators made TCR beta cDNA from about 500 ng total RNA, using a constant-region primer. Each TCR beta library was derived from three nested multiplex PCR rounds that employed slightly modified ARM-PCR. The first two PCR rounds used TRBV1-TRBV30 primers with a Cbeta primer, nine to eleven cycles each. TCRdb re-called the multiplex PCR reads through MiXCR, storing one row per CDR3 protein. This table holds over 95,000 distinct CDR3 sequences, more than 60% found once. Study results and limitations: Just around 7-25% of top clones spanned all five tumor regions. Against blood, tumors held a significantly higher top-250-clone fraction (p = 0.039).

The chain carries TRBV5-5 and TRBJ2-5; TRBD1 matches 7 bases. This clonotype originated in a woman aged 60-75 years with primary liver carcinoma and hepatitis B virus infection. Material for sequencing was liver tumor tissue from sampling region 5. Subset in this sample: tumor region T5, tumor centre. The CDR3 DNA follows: TGTGCCAGCAGTTTCACTGACAGGGCCCCCGGGACCCGGTACTTC. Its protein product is CASSFTDRAPGTRYF.